The clone carrying this TCR beta chain has just a few counts. What it binds is unknown. This entry comes from a study of T-cell memory formation after mild COVID-19. Regarding the study as a whole: CD8+ contracting clones occupied EMRA, while CD4+ ones occupied mainly CM and EM.

Germline assignment: CDR1 SNHLY and CDR2 FYNNEI. The V end lost 5 bases, the J end lost 4 bases, and 14 bases lay between the germline ends. The CDR3 loop spans 14 amino acids. TCR alpha and TCR beta cDNA libraries with sample barcodes and UMIs came from 5'RACE using constant-segment primers. One entry per CDR3 protein results from TCRdb running MiXCR on the 5' RACE reads. The table has about 110,000 distinct CDR3 sequences, roughly a sixth seen once. This TCR derives from a man younger than 35 who had mild COVID-19 (a few samples of this study predate the infection). Cell type and time point are not known. Sequencing input: PBMCs or a T cell subset sorted from them (not recorded which). The chain recombines TRBV2 with TRBJ1-1, with D perhaps TRBD1 (6 bases). CDR3: CASSPTGRITEAFF. The CDR3 DNA sequence: TGTGCCAGCAGTCCAACAGGGAGGATCACTGAAGCTTTCTTT.